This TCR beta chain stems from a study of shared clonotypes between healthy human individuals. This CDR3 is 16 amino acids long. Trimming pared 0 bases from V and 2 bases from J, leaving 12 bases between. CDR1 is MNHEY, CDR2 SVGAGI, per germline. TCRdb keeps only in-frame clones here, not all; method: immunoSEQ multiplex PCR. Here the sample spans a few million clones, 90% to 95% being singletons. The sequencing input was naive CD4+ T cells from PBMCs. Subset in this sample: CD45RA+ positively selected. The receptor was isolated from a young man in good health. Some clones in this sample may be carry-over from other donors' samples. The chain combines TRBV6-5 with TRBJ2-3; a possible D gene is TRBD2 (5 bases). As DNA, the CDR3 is TGTGCCAGCAGTTACTCGCGGAGGACGAACACAGATACGCAGTATTTT. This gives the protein CASSYSRRTNTDTQYF.